Sequencing of this T cell receptor beta chain was carried out in a study of identical twins. TCRdb re-called the 5' RACE reads with MiXCR, one entry per CDR3 protein. The table has 300,000 to 400,000 distinct CDR3 sequences, 12% seen once. About this clonotype: Its specificity is not known.

V lost 3 bases, J lost 3 bases, and 4 bases stayed unmatched. The CDR3 is made up of 14 amino acids. Germline V CDR1 and CDR2: DFQATT, SNEGSKA (reference sequence). Overall study results and limits: Memory repertoires lacked the insertion deficit that abundant cord blood beta clonotypes showed. For out-of-frame alpha sequences shared by twins, low generation probability was in excess. Models predicted less out-of-frame TCR alpha sharing in monozygotic twins than was found. Beta out-of-frame sequences displayed a weaker excess of sharing between twins.

These same records also appear under a second study, on yellow fever vaccine responses in identical twins.

The sequenced sample consisted of CD8+ T cells sorted from blood. The receptor was derived from a woman under 30 in good health. The chain has TRBV20-1 and TRBJ2-4; TRBD2 agrees at 8 bases. Here the CDR3 DNA reads TGCAGTGCTAGCACGGGGGGGCACAAAAACATTCAGTACTTC. Its protein is CSASTGGHKNIQYF.